These 16 T cell receptor beta chains were all obtained from the same sample, sequenced in a study of blood T cell repertoires in COVID-19. Sequenced by immunoSEQ multiplex PCR; TCRdb stores in-frame clones only, minus some. Here the sample spans about 290,000 clones, roughly 88% being singletons. Source material: peripheral blood. The receptors derive from a woman under 40 with active or convalescent COVID-19.

The sample holds one count of this clone. The V call is TRBV27, the J call TRBJ2-1, with TRBD2 identical over 8 bases. This CDR3 comprises 16 residues. V shed 4 bases, J shed 0 bases, and the junction held 5 bases outside the gene matches. The V gene's germline CDR1 is MNHEY and CDR2 SMNVEV (reference sequence). As DNA, the CDR3 is TGTGCCAGCAGTTCTTCCGGGACTAGCTCCTACAATGAGCAGTTCTTC. Protein: CASSSSGTSSYNEQFF.

The chain is built from TRBV9 and TRBJ2-3; 7 bases map to TRBD2. The ends lost 0 bases at V and 2 bases at J; junction bases unmatched: 9. CDR1 is SGDLS, CDR2 YYNGEE, per germline. The length of the CDR3 is 17 residues. In DNA form, the CDR3 reads TGTGCCAGCAGCGTAGAGGGGAGGGGCGGGGCCACAGATACGCAGTATTTT. It yields the protein CASSVEGRGGATDTQYF.

V gene TRBV2 combines with J gene TRBJ1-1; 9 bases fit TRBD1. The J segment lost 0 bases and the V segment lost 9 bases, leaving 8 bases of the junction unmatched. From germline, CDR1 is SNHLY and CDR2 FYNNEI. This CDR3 is 15 amino acids long. Here the CDR3 reads CASTGGVTVNTEAFF. The CDR3 DNA reads TGTGCCAGTACAGGGGGCGTGACGGTGAACACTGAAGCTTTCTTT.

V gene TRBV2 combines with J gene TRBJ2-5; weak D call: TRBD2 (6 bases). V lost 10 bases to trimming and J lost 4 bases, with 13 bases between them. There are 12 residues in the CDR3. CDR1 and CDR2 (germline): SNHLY, FYNNEI. CDR3 in DNA: TGTGCCACTGCGGGACGTTCAGAGACCCAGTACTTC. This codes for CATAGRSETQYF.

The J gene is TRBJ2-5, the V gene TRBV28, with 8 bases fitting TRBD1. Germline assignment: CDR1 MDHEN and CDR2 SYDVKM. Unmatched junction bases numbered 13, after V lost 11 bases and J lost 5 bases. The CDR3 totals 14 residues. CDR3 region: CAGPPRDRQETQYF. The CDR3 region has the DNA TGTGCCGGCCCTCCCCGGGACAGGCAGGAGACCCAGTACTTC.

V and J are TRBV30 and TRBJ1-4; TRBD1 agrees at 8 bases. Germline CDR1 is GTSNPN and CDR2 is SVGIG (reference sequence). J gave up 7 bases and V 0 bases, and 10 bases lay outside the gene matches. CDR3 length: 16 residues. The CDR3 nucleotides are TGTGCCTGGAGTGTACTCCTTGGGACAGGTTTTGAAAAACTGTTTTTT. Translated: CAWSVLLGTGFEKLFF.

This clone showed up just once. The chain couples TRBV7-6 to TRBJ1-3; 8 bases fit TRBD1. CDR3 length: 18 residues. Germline assignment: CDR1 SGHVS and CDR2 FNYEAQ. The trim removed 5 bases at V and 0 bases at J, leaving 12 bases unmatched. CDR3 sequence: CASSPSGTGRGSGNTIYF. The DNA of the CDR3 is TGTGCCAGCAGCCCCTCGGGGACAGGCCGAGGCTCTGGAAACACCATATATTTT.

The rearrangement links TRBV7-6 to TRBJ2-2; the D gene is possibly TRBD1 (6 bases). The ends were cut back, 7 bases at V and 9 bases at J, with 21 bases in the middle. The CDR3 consists of 15 residues. The germline gives CDR1 SGHVS, CDR2 FNYEAQ. This CDR3 reads CASIAGPGEWRELFF. The CDR3 region has the DNA TGTGCCAGCATCGCCGGACCAGGGGAATGGAGGGAGCTGTTTTTT.

The chain carries TRBV27 and TRBJ2-7; D remains unclear. Germline V CDR1 and CDR2: MNHEY, SMNVEV (reference sequence). V was trimmed by 5 bases and J by 6 bases, leaving 11 bases between them. The CDR3 totals 12 residues. DNA for the CDR3: TGTGCCAGCAGTCCCCCCTCCCGCGAGCAGTACTTC. Residues: CASSPPSREQYF.

This clone was observed a single time. The rearrangement uses TRBV5-4 and TRBJ2-7; D unclear. The CDR3 is 15 amino acids. Trimming left V 2 bases short and J 0 bases short, with 12 bases between. Looked up from germline, CDR1 is SGHNT and CDR2 is YYREEE (reference sequence). The CDR3 region has the DNA TGTGCCAGCAGCTTTGGCGGATCCTCCTCCTACGAGCAGTACTTC. It translates to CASSFGGSSSYEQYF.

CDR3 loop: CASSFRAESSYEQYF. As DNA, the CDR3 is TGTGCCAGCAGCTTTCGAGCGGAGAGCTCCTACGAGCAGTACTTC. The chain combines TRBV7-9 with TRBJ2-7; D may be TRBD2 (5 bases). Trimming cost V 3 bases and J 0 bases, with 12 bases left between them. This CDR3 spans 15 amino acids. The germline V gene has CDR1 SEHNR and CDR2 FQNEAQ (reference sequence).

V usage is TRBV29-1 and J usage is TRBJ1-2, with D possibly TRBD1 on 5 matching bases. Trimming stripped 0 bases from V and 9 bases from J, with 11 bases between. In germline, CDR1 is SQVTM, CDR2 ANQGSEA. CDR3 length: 12 residues. CDR3 DNA: TGCAGCGTTGAAGATTTGACAGACCGCTACACCTTC. Its protein product is CSVEDLTDRYTF.

The rearrangement uses TRBV28 and TRBJ1-5; 7 positions match TRBD1. The junction had 6 bases not matched to a gene; V was cut back by 10 bases and J by 0 bases. Germline assignment: CDR1 MDHEN and CDR2 SYDVKM. This CDR3 has 14 amino acids. The CDR3 sequence is CAIQDRYSNQPQHF. CDR3 bases: TGTGCCATACAGGACAGGTATAGCAATCAGCCCCAGCATTTT.

The CDR3 DNA reads TGTGCCAGCAGCGGACTAGCGGGGGGAAACATTCAGTACTTC. It translates to CASSGLAGGNIQYF. The chain combines TRBV2 with TRBJ2-4; 14 positions match TRBD2. V trimming: 6 bases; J trimming: 6 bases; junction bases outside the gene matches: 1. The CDR3 is 14 residues long. CDR1 is SNHLY, CDR2 FYNNEI, per germline. Filled out from reference TRBV2 and TRBJ2-4, the complete variable domain reads EPEVTQTPSHQVTQMGQEVILRCVPISNHLYFYWYRQILGQKVEFLVSFYNNEISEKSEIFDDQFSVERPDGSNFTLKIRSTKLEDSAMYFCASSGLAGGNIQYFGAGTRLSVL.

In DNA, the CDR3 is TGTGCCAGCTCACCTTACGGGACAGCTAGCACAGATACGCAGTATTTT. Translating gives CASSPYGTASTDTQYF. The genes are TRBV18 and TRBJ2-3, with 7 bases fitting TRBD1. Trimming cost V 3 bases and J 0 bases; bases outside gene matches: 6. The V gene's germline CDR1 is KGHSH and CDR2 LQKENI. CDR3 length: 16 amino acids. The full variable domain, its missing parts supplied by reference TRBV18 and TRBJ2-3, is NAGVMQNPRHLVRRRGQEARLRCSPMKGHSHVYWYRQLPEEGLKFMVYLQKENIIDESGMPKERFSAEFPKEGPSILRIQQVVRGDSAAYFCASSPYGTASTDTQYFGPGTRLTVL.

This clone came up once. The V and J genes are TRBV7-2 and TRBJ2-3, with D perhaps matching TRBD1 (7 bases). Germline lookup yields CDR1 SGHTA and CDR2 FQGNSA. The ends were cut back, 5 bases at V and 0 bases at J, with 15 bases in the middle. The CDR3 contains 16 residues. The CDR3 loop is CASSPRRGASTDTQYF. In DNA, the CDR3 is TGTGCCAGCAGCCCTCGCAGGGGGGCTAGCACAGATACGCAGTATTTT.